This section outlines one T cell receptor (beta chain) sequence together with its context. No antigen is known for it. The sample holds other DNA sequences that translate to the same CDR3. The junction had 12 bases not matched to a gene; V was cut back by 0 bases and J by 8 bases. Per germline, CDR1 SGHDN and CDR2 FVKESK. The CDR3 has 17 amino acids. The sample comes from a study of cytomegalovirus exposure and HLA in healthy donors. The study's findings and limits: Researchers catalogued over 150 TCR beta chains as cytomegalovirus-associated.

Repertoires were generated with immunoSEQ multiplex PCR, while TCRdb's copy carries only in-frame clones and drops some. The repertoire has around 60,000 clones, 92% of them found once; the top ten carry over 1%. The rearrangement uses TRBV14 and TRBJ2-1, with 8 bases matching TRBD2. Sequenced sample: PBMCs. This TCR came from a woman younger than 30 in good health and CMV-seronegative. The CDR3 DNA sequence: TGTGCCAGCAGCCAAGAAATTTGGAGCGGGGGTCGCGATGAGCAGTTCTTC. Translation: CASSQEIWSGGRDEQFF.